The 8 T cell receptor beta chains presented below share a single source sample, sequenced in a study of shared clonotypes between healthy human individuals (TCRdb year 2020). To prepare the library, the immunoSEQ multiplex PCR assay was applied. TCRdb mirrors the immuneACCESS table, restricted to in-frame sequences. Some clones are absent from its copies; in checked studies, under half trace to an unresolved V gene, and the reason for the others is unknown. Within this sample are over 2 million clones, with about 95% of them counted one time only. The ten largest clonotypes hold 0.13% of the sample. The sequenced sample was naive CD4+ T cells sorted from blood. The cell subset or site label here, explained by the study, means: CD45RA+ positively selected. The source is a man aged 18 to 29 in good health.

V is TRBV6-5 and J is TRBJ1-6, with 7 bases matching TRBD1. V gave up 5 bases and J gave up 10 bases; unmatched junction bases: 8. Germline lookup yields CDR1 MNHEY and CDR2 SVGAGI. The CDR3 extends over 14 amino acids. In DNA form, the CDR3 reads TGTGCCAGCAGTCGGGACAGCCTCCGATCACCCCTCCACTTT. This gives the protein CASSRDSLRSPLHF.

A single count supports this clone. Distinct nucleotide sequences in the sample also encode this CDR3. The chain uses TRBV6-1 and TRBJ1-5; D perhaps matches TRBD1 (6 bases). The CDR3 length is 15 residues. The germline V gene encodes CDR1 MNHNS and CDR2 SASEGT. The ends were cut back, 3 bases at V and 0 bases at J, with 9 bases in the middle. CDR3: CASSEDSYSNQPQHF. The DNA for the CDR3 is TGTGCCAGCAGTGAGGACAGCTATAGCAATCAGCCCCAGCATTTT.

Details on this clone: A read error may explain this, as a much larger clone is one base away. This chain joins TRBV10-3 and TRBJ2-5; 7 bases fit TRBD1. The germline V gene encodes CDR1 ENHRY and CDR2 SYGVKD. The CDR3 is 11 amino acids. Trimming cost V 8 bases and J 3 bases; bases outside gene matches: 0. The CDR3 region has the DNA TGTGCCATCGGACAGGAAGAGACCCAGTACTTC. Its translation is CAIGQEETQYF.

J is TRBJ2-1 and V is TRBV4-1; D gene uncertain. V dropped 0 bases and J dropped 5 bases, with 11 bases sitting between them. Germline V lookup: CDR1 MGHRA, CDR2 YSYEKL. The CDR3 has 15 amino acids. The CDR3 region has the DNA TGCGCCAGCAGCCAAGAAGGACGGATTAACAATGAGCAGTTCTTC. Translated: CASSQEGRINNEQFF.

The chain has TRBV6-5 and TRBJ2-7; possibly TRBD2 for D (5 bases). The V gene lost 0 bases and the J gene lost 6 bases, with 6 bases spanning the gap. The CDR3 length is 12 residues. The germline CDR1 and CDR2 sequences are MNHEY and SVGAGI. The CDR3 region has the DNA TGTGCCAGCAGTTACTCCGGGGTCGAGCAGTACTTC. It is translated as CASSYSGVEQYF.

CDR3 loop: CASSQGLALHTDTQYF. The CDR3 bases are TGTGCCAGCAGCCAGGGACTAGCGTTGCACACAGATACGCAGTATTTT. The chain is built from TRBV11-3 and TRBJ2-3; 10 bases are a match to TRBD2. The ends lost 5 bases at V and 2 bases at J; junction bases unmatched: 7. CDR3 length: 16 residues. Germline V lookup: CDR1 SGHNT, CDR2 YENEEA.

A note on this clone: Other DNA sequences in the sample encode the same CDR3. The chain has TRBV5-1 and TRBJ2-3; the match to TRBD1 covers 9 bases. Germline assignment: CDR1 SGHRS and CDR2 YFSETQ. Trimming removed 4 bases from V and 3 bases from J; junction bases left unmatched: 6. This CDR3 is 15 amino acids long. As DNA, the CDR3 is TGCGCCAGCAGCCTCGGGACAGGGAATACAGATACGCAGTATTTT. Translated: CASSLGTGNTDTQYF.

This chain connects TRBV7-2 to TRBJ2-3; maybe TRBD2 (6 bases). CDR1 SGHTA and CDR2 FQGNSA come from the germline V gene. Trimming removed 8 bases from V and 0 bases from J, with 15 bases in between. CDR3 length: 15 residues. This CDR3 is CASGPGLTSTDTQYF. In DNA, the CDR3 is TGTGCCAGCGGCCCGGGACTGACTAGCACAGATACGCAGTATTTT. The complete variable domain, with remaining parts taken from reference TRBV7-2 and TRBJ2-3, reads GAGVSQSPSNKVTEKGKDVELRCDPISGHTALYWYRQSLGQGLEFLIYFQGNSAPDKSGLPSDRFSAERTGGSVSTLTIQRTQQEDSAVYLCASGPGLTSTDTQYFGPGTRLTVL.